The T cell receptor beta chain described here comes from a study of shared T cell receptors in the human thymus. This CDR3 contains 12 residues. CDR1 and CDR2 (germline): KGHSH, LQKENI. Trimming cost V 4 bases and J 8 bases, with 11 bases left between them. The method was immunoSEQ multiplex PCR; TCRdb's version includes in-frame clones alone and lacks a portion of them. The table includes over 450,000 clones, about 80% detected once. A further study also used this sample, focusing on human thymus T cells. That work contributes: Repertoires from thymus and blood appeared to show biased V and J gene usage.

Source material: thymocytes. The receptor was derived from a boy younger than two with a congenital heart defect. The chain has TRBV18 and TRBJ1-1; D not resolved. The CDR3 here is CASSLLGSEAFF. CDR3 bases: TGTGCCAGCTCACTTCTCGGGTCGGAAGCTTTCTTT.